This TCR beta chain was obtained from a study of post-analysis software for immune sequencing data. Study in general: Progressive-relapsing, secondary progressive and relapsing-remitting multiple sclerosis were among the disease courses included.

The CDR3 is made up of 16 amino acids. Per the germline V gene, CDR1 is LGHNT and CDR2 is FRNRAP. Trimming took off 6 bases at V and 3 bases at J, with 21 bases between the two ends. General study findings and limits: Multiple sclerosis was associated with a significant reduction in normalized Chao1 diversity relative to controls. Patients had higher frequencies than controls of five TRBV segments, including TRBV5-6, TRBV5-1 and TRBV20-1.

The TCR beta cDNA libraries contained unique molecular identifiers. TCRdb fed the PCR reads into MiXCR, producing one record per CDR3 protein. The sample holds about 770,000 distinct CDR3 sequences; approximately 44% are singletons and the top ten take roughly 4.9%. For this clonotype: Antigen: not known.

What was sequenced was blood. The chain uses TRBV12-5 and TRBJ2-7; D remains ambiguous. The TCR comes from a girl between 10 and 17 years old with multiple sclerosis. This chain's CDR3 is CASGGDQMKRGYEQYF. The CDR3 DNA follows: TGTGCTAGTGGGGGTGACCAGATGAAACGTGGCTACGAGCAGTACTTC.